One T cell receptor (beta chain) is described in this entry. This clone occurred once. Its antigen remains unidentified. Base-call qualities are not available, and no considerably larger clone is one nucleotide away. The sample originates from a study of blood T cell repertoires in COVID-19 (dated by TCRdb to 2019 to 2021). Regarding the study in general: The collaborator samples originated in the United States, Italy and Spain and spanned the acute and convalescent phases of COVID-19. The prospective study material was composed of cDNA or gDNA derived from T cells, B-cell-depleted T cells, or PBMCs. The dataset comprised deeply sampled blood TCRbeta repertoires from subjects exposed to, actively infected with, or recovered from COVID-19. The repertoires were released in a freely available public database meant as a resource for research on the immune response to SARS-CoV-2. The samples were drawn from two sources: the first 160 participants of the ongoing ImmuneRACE study, and about 1,300 subjects contributed by 6 global collaborators. Nearly every sample came with metadata listing a de-identified subject ID, COVID-19 status, age in years and sex. Where available, HLA class I and class II types were taken from metadata supplied by the sample provider and were not determined by assay-based typing.

V drops 8 bases and J drops 0 bases, leaving 26 bases in between. CDR1 and CDR2 (SNHLY, FYNNEI) derive from the germline V gene. Inclusive of the bounding cysteine and phenylalanine, the CDR3 is 18 residues long. Just CDR3 DNA is preserved here, 54 bases in frame from base 1. TCRbeta CDR3 regions were amplified from genomic DNA by means of the immunoSEQ Assay, a bias-controlled multiplex PCR. The authors' analysis ran thus. The number of nucleated cells in each sample was estimated by amplification of reference gene primers within the assay. Sequence reads were collapsed and filtered to measure the absolute abundance of every unique TCRbeta CDR3 rearrangement. For each sample, productive Simpson clonality was calculated by taking the square root of Simpson's diversity index across productive rearrangements. The table was pulled from immuneACCESS by TCRdb, which kept in-frame rearrangements only. Such tables lose some clones; where checked, under half of the loss comes from unresolved V genes, and the rest has no known cause. The DNA was the basis for D and trimming; V, J and clone size are from that table. Across this sample there are 360,000 or so clones, with 85% to 90% seen only once. The ten most abundant clones make up 5% to 8.5% of the sample.

General findings and caveats noted by the study authors: Clinical and demographic metadata were provided uncurated, with the amount varying by source and participant.

Whole blood was collected in K2EDTA tubes by collaborating institutions according to the institutions' own protocols. For TCRbeta analysis, collaborator samples were shipped as frozen whole blood, as isolated PBMCs, or as DNA extracted from either sample type. The receptor was isolated from a man younger than 30 with active or convalescent COVID-19. Material for sequencing was peripheral blood. The chain is assembled from TRBV2 and TRBJ2-7; the best D guess is TRBD2, with 6 bases matching. The bases are TGTGCCAGCGAGGTCCGGGGGACTCTCGGGCCCCTCTCCTACGAGCAGTACTTC. It translates to CASEVRGTLGPLSYEQYF.